The entry below describes one T cell receptor beta chain. The data belong to a study of blood T cell repertoires in COVID-19. As for the study in general: COVID-19 samples collected from the United States, Italy and Spain covered acute and convalescent phases. Nucleic acid was either cDNA or gDNA, and it came from T cells, B-cell-depleted T cells, or PBMCs.

Per the authors' pipeline: Nucleated cell counts were estimated from reference gene primer amplification. Only in-frame clones appear in the TCRdb table, and some are missing; sequencing was by immunoSEQ multiplex PCR. The V and J calls and clone size were taken over from that table, and D and trimming were inferred from the DNA. Counted here are 140,000 to 150,000 clones, over 65% occurring once; the ten biggest clones make up approximately 4.6%. Trimming removed 3 bases at V and 8 bases at J, with 10 bases between. This CDR3 comprises 13 residues. In germline, CDR1 is KGHSH, CDR2 LQKENI. The clonotype originates from a human donor in a cohort sampled during active COVID-19. The source material was peripheral blood. The gene calls are TRBV18 and TRBJ1-4; D not certain. This CDR3 is CASSPPGEEKLFF. CDR3 DNA: TGTGCCAGCTCACCTCCCGGGGAGGAAAAACTGTTTTTT. The full variable domain, its missing parts supplied by reference TRBV18 and TRBJ1-4, is NAGVMQNPRHLVRRRGQEARLRCSPMKGHSHVYWYRQLPEEGLKFMVYLQKENIIDESGMPKERFSAEFPKEGPSILRIQQVVRGDSAAYFCASSPPGEEKLFFGSGTQLSVL.